The entry below gives a single TCR beta chain sequence along with its context. Its cognate antigen is unknown. Relapse after autologous stem cell transplantation occurred in every patient, and brentuximab vedotin exposure varied. The data were taken from a study of PD-1 blockade in classical Hodgkin lymphoma. Libraries were prepared by immunoSEQ multiplex PCR; TCRdb keeps only in-frame clonotypes and omits some of them. Of 5,500 to 7,000 clones in the sample, around 78% were seen once. There are 18 residues in the CDR3. Study-wide results and caveats: By C4D1 there was a significant rise in CD4+ TCR diversity but not in CD8+ TCR diversity. Newly diagnosed patients were said to have less baseline TCR diversity than healthy donors did. Complete responders entered with baseline diversity on par with newly diagnosed patients, the results showed.

The chain uses TRBV12-1 and TRBJ1-2; the table's D call TRBD1 went unverified against the DNA. TRBV12-1 is a pseudogene. This TCR came from a human donor with classical Hodgkin lymphoma. Sequencing was performed on peripheral blood mononuclear cells (PBMCs), taken before the second cycle of nivolumab. CDR3 loop: CASTSRTGYLEGNYGYTF. CDR3 coding DNA: TGTGCCAGCACCTCCCGGACAGGGTATTTGGAGGGAAACTATGGCTACACCTTC.